The source of this TCR beta chain is a study of OX40 agonist ivuxolimab in advanced cancers. Study-level background: Patients assigned to dose escalation were diagnosed with hepatocellular carcinoma, melanoma, renal cell or head and neck cancer. Checkpoint inhibitors had been given previously to roughly 40% of patients.

Patients with a history of autoimmune disease or on systemic immunosuppression were excluded. This CDR3 has 13 residues. From germline, CDR1 is SQVTM and CDR2 ANQGSEA. The protocol was immunoSEQ multiplex PCR, while the TCRdb copy is restricted to in-frame clones and leaves out a portion. In the table there are 45,000 or so clones, approximately 80% of which are singletons. The gene calls are TRBV29-1 and TRBJ1-1; D uncertain. The sequence came from an adult with an advanced solid tumor such as melanoma, head and neck, liver or kidney cancer. The material was CD4+ or CD8+ T cells sorted from blood, obtained in a trial of the OX40 agonist ivuxolimab. CDR3: CTGRRGMDTEAFF. The CDR3, as DNA: TGCACCGGAAGGCGGGGAATGGACACTGAAGCTTTCTTT. The complete variable domain, with remaining parts taken from reference TRBV29-1 and TRBJ1-1, reads SAVISQKPSRDICQRGTSLTIQCQVDSQVTMMFWYRQQPGQSLTLIATANQGSEATYESGFVIDKFPISRPNLTFSTLTVSNMSPEDSSIYLCTGRRGMDTEAFFGQGTRLTVV.